What follows are 25 T cell receptor beta chains derived from one specimen sequenced in a study of cytomegalovirus exposure and HLA in healthy donors. PCR employed 60 Vbeta and 13 Jbeta primers. The assay was immunoSEQ multiplex PCR, and TCRdb's table has in-frame clones only and misses some. The repertoire has 100,000 or so clones, about 76% of them found once; the top ten carry 9.5% to 15%. What was sequenced was PBMCs. Receptor source: a woman aged 40 to 50 in good health and CMV-seropositive.

This clone was picked up a small number of times. The DNA for the CDR3 is TGTGCCAGCAAGCGGGGGACTAATCAGCCCCAGCATTTT. Translated, it gives CASKRGTNQPQHF. This chain connects TRBV6-6 to TRBJ1-5; tentatively, D is TRBD1 (5 bases). In germline, CDR1 is MNHNY, CDR2 SVGAGI (reference sequence). The CDR3 loop spans 13 amino acids. The germline V and J ends were trimmed by 7 bases and 4 bases, with 11 bases remaining between them.

The chain uses TRBV6-5 and TRBJ1-5, with D unresolved. The germline V gene has CDR1 MNHEY and CDR2 SVGAGI. The CDR3 is 15 residues long. With 0 bases removed from V and 4 bases from J, the gap between germline ends came to 10 bases. The CDR3 loop is CASSYSGSPNQPQHF. As DNA, the CDR3 is TGTGCCAGCAGTTACTCGGGCAGCCCTAATCAGCCCCAGCATTTT.

This chain joins TRBV13 and TRBJ2-1; the match to TRBD2 covers 7 bases. J gave up 0 bases and V 2 bases, and 7 bases lay outside the gene matches. The germline CDR1 and CDR2 sequences are PRHDT and FYEKMQ (reference sequence). This CDR3 region has 17 residues. This chain's CDR3 is CASSLPSGLSSYNEQFF. The DNA for the CDR3 is TGTGCCAGCAGCTTACCTAGCGGACTGAGCTCCTACAATGAGCAGTTCTTC.

This clone has only a few counts. The chain employs TRBV7-2 and TRBJ2-1, with D possibly being TRBD1 (6 bases). CDR1 is SGHTA and CDR2 is FQGNSA in the germline V gene. CDR3 length: 15 amino acids. Trimming removed 1 base at V and 8 bases at J, with 15 bases between. CDR3 protein: CASSLVPGGGDEQFF. The DNA for the CDR3 is TGTGCCAGCAGCTTAGTGCCGGGTGGGGGCGATGAGCAGTTCTTC. The full variable domain, its missing parts supplied by reference TRBV7-2 and TRBJ2-1, is GAGVSQSPSNKVTEKGKDVELRCDPISGHTALYWYRQSLGQGLEFLIYFQGNSAPDKSGLPSDRFSAERTGGSVSTLTIQRTQQEDSAVYLCASSLVPGGGDEQFFGPGTRLTVL.

Note on this clone: The junction departs from germline at one end; a sequencing error may be responsible. The V and J genes are TRBV7-7 and TRBJ2-3; 8 positions agree with TRBD2. Germline V gene data show CDR1 as SSHAT and CDR2 as FNYEAQ (reference sequence). The CDR3 consists of 14 residues. The CDR3 region has the DNA TGTGCTAGCAGCCACGGGGGGGGCACAGATACGCAGTATTTT. It codes for CASSHGGGTDTQYF.

The rearrangement joins TRBV18 to TRBJ1-2; 8 nucleotides line up with TRBD1. V trimming: 3 bases; J trimming: 8 bases; junction bases outside the gene matches: 8. Germline V lookup: CDR1 KGHSH, CDR2 LQKENI. The CDR3 sequence is 14 residues long. The CDR3 DNA sequence: TGTGCCAGCTCACCGCCGACAGGGGTCGGAGGCTACACCTTC. Translation gives CASSPPTGVGGYTF.

The chain combines TRBV10-2 with TRBJ2-3, with TRBD1 identical over 10 bases. The ends lost 5 bases at V and 6 bases at J; junction bases unmatched: 5. The CDR3 covers 14 residues. Germline V gene sequence: CDR1 WSHSY, CDR2 SAAADI. The CDR3 nucleotides are TGCGCCAGCAGTACAGGACAGGGGGGGGATACGCAGTATTTT. Residues: CASSTGQGGDTQYF.

A remark on this clone: Relative to the germline gene, one junction end is altered; a read error may explain this. The chain joins TRBV4-1 to TRBJ2-3, with 7 bases fitting TRBD2. This CDR3 has 13 residues. Looked up from germline, CDR1 is MGHRA and CDR2 is YSYEKL. CDR3 in amino acids: CASSQDLQGGREF. CDR3 bases: TGCGCCAGCAGCCAAGATTTGCAGGGTGGGAGGGAATTT.

V usage is TRBV10-3 and J usage is TRBJ1-1; a possible D gene is TRBD1 (6 bases). Per the germline V gene, CDR1 is ENHRY and CDR2 is SYGVKD. V lost 5 bases, J lost 11 bases, and 18 bases lay in between. This CDR3 has 13 residues. The CDR3 coding sequence is TGTGCCATCAGTCCCTCGACAGGACAACTGGCTTTCTTT. This translates into CAISPSTGQLAFF.

V usage is TRBV6-1 and J usage is TRBJ1-1, with TRBD1 as a possible D gene (5 bases). V gave up 1 base and J gave up 8 bases, with 11 bases separating them. Germline loops: CDR1 MNHNS, CDR2 SASEGT. The CDR3 spans 13 residues. The CDR3 region has the DNA TGTGCCAGCAGTGAAGGACGACAGAACGAAGCTTTCTTT. Protein sequence: CASSEGRQNEAFF.

The chain carries TRBV2 and TRBJ2-7; 8 bases map to TRBD1. CDR3 size: 14 residues. Trimming at V came to 6 bases and at J to 0 bases, leaving 4 bases not matched to a gene. CDR1 is SNHLY and CDR2 is FYNNEI in the germline V gene. CDR3 nucleotide sequence: TGTGCCAGCAGGGGAACAGGGGGCTCCTACGAGCAGTACTTC. Translated, it gives CASRGTGGSYEQYF.

V usage is TRBV30 and J usage is TRBJ1-5; D unclear. Germline CDR1 GTSNPN, CDR2 SVGIG (reference sequence). V lost 5 bases and J 2 bases, leaving 10 bases between the germline ends. The CDR3 length is 13 residues. CDR3 in amino acids: CAWGLQGNQPQHF. DNA for the CDR3: TGTGCCTGGGGCCTTCAAGGCAATCAGCCCCAGCATTTT. The full variable domain, with the rest looked up from reference TRBV30 and TRBJ1-5, is SQTIHQWPATLVQPVGSPLSLECTVEGTSNPNLYWYRQAAGRGLQLLFYSVGIGQISSEVPQNLSASRPQDRQFILSSKKLLLSDSGFYLCAWGLQGNQPQHFGDGTRLSIL.

This chain connects TRBV30 to TRBJ1-2, with D unresolved. V lost 4 bases and J 2 bases, leaving 11 bases between the germline ends. Looked up from germline, CDR1 is GTSNPN and CDR2 is SVGIG (reference sequence). This CDR3 is 13 amino acids long. The CDR3 coding sequence is TGTGCCTGGATTTCCGAGGGAAACTATGGCTACACCTTC. Its protein product is CAWISEGNYGYTF.

The V call is TRBV5-1, the J call TRBJ2-3, with D possibly TRBD1 on 5 matching bases. Trimming left V 6 bases short and J 6 bases short, with 14 bases between. CDR1 and CDR2 (germline): SGHRS, YFSETQ. The CDR3 contains 13 residues. The CDR3 DNA follows: TGCGCCAGCACTGGGGCTAGTGGCGATACGCAGTATTTT. Translating it yields CASTGASGDTQYF.

The chain carries TRBV10-1 and TRBJ2-2, with 7 bases fitting TRBD2. Per germline, CDR1 WNHNN and CDR2 SYGVQD (reference sequence). This CDR3 comprises 15 residues. The junction had 10 bases not matched to a gene; V was cut back by 7 bases and J by 5 bases. The CDR3 spells CASISNGGGTGELFF. The CDR3, as DNA: TGCGCCAGCATCTCGAACGGGGGAGGGACCGGGGAGCTGTTTTTT.

This chain links TRBV5-6 with TRBJ1-2; D is unclear. The germline CDR1 and CDR2 sequences are SGHDT and YYEEEE. The CDR3 length is 14 residues. Deletions cut 0 bases from V and 0 bases from J, with 6 bases between. This CDR3 is CASSLGSSNYGYTF. The CDR3 nucleotides read TGTGCCAGCAGCTTGGGCAGTTCTAACTATGGCTACACCTTC.

This chain joins TRBV19 and TRBJ1-3; 7 nucleotides line up with TRBD1. There are 17 residues in the CDR3. Trimming removed 8 bases from V and 3 bases from J; junction bases left unmatched: 16. The germline V gene encodes CDR1 LNHDA and CDR2 SQIVND (reference sequence). As DNA, the CDR3 is TGTGCCAGTCGGGACAGACTGGGGACTCCCCTTGGAAACACCATATATTTT. It codes for CASRDRLGTPLGNTIYF. The full variable domain, completed using reference TRBV19 and TRBJ1-3, is DGGITQSPKYLFRKEGQNVTLSCEQNLNHDAMYWYRQDPGQGLRLIYYSQIVNDFQKGDIAEGYSVSREKKESFPLTVTSAQKNPTAFYLCASRDRLGTPLGNTIYFGEGSWLTVV.

This CDR3 reads CASSLREGTEAFF. The CDR3 DNA reads TGTGCCAGCAGCTTACGGGAAGGCACTGAAGCTTTCTTT. This chain connects TRBV7-9 to TRBJ1-1; D unclear. This CDR3 region has 13 residues. Trimming removed 2 bases at V and 4 bases at J, with 8 bases between. Germline V gene sequence: CDR1 SEHNR, CDR2 FQNEAQ (reference sequence).

V gene TRBV7-2 combines with J gene TRBJ2-1; TRBD2 agrees at 13 bases. This CDR3 contains 15 residues. V shed 1 base and J 9 bases; nucleotides not matched to a gene: 3. Germline assignment: CDR1 SGHTA and CDR2 FQGNSA. The chain's CDR3 is CASSLELAGGTEQFF. DNA of the CDR3: TGTGCCAGCAGCTTAGAACTAGCGGGGGGGACTGAGCAGTTCTTC.

This sequence joins TRBV30 and TRBJ1-2; D perhaps matches TRBD1 (6 bases). The CDR3 consists of 15 residues. V was clipped by 7 bases and J by 0 bases, with 18 bases between them. Germline CDR1 and CDR2: GTSNPN and SVGIG (reference sequence). CDR3 sequence: CASGGGRGSNYGYTF. CDR3 bases: TGTGCCTCTGGAGGGGGGAGGGGCTCTAACTATGGCTACACCTTC.

The rearrangement joins TRBV25-1 to TRBJ1-1; D is uncertain. V was trimmed by 2 bases and J by 4 bases, leaving 11 bases between them. The CDR3 loop spans 14 amino acids. Germline V lookup: CDR1 MGHDK, CDR2 SYGVNS. As DNA, the CDR3 is TGTGCCAGCAGTGAAGGCGTCGGGGTCACTGAAGCTTTCTTT. This encodes CASSEGVGVTEAFF.

The chain employs TRBV6-5 and TRBJ1-2; 9 positions agree with TRBD1. V shed 5 bases, J shed 4 bases, and the junction held 8 bases outside the gene matches. The V gene's germline CDR1 is MNHEY and CDR2 SVGAGI. This CDR3 contains 15 residues. The CDR3 spells CASSLRTGAGYGYTF. The CDR3 DNA reads as TGTGCCAGCAGTCTGCGGACAGGGGCTGGCTATGGCTACACCTTC.

This sequence joins TRBV7-9 and TRBJ1-6; D remains unclear. With 3 bases removed from V and 6 bases from J, the gap between germline ends came to 9 bases. Germline V gene data show CDR1 as SEHNR and CDR2 as FQNEAQ (reference sequence). The CDR3 sequence is 14 residues long. DNA for the CDR3: TGTGCCAGCAGCTTGGGCGAAATTAATTCACCCCTCCACTTT. Translation gives CASSLGEINSPLHF.

A few counts support this clone. This rearrangement joins TRBV4-1 to TRBJ1-4, with D possibly matching TRBD1 (5 bases). This CDR3 spans 15 amino acids. Deletions cut 2 bases from V and 4 bases from J, with 11 bases between. Germline V gives CDR1 MGHRA, CDR2 YSYEKL. CDR3 residues: CASSQIDRRNEKLFF. Here the CDR3 DNA reads TGCGCCAGCAGCCAAATCGACAGACGTAATGAAAAACTGTTTTTT.

The chain carries TRBV7-9 and TRBJ1-5; 11 nucleotides agree with TRBD1. V trimming: 5 bases; J trimming: 7 bases; junction bases outside the gene matches: 7. The germline gives CDR1 SEHNR, CDR2 FQNEAQ (reference sequence). This CDR3 contains 15 residues. CDR3 protein: CASSLGQGARQPQHF. The CDR3 nucleotides are TGTGCCAGCAGCCTCGGACAGGGGGCAAGGCAGCCCCAGCATTTT.